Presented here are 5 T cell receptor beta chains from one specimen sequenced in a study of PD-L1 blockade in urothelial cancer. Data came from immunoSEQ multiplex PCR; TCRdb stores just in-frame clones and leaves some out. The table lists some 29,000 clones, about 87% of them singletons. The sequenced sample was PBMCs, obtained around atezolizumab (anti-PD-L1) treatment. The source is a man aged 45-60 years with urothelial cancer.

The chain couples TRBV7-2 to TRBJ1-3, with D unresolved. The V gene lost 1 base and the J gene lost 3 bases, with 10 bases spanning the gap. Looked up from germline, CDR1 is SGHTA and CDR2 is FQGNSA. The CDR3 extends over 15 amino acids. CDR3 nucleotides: TGTGCCAGCAGCTTAGGAGGGTCAGGTGGAAACACCATATATTTT. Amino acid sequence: CASSLGGSGGNTIYF.

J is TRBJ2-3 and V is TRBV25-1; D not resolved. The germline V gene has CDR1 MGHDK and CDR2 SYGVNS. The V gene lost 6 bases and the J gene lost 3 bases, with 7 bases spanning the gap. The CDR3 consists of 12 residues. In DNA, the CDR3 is TGTGCCAGCAGATCTAGTACAGATACGCAGTATTTT. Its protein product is CASRSSTDTQYF.

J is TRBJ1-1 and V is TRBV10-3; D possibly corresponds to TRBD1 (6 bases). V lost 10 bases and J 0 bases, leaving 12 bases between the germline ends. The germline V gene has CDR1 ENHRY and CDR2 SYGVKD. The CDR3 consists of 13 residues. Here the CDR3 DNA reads TGTGCCACTACGGGACAAGTGAACACTGAAGCTTTCTTT. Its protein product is CATTGQVNTEAFF.

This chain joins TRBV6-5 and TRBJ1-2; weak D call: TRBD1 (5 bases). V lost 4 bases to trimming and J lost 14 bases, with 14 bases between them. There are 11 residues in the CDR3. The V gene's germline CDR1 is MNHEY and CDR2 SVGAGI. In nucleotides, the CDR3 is TGTGCCAGCAGTTCCTCGGGGGGGAGGACCTTC. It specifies CASSSSGGRTF.

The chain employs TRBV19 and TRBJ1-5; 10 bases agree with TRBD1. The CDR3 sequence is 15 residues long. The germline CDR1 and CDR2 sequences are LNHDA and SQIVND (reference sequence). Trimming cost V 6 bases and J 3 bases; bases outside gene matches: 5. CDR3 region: CASRRQGANNQPQHF. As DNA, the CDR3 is TGTGCCAGTAGAAGACAGGGGGCGAACAATCAGCCCCAGCATTTT.